This is a list of T cell receptor beta chains from one sample in a study of OX40 agonist ivuxolimab in advanced cancers. Clones were read by immunoSEQ multiplex PCR, and TCRdb kept only the in-frame ones, dropping some. Found here are around 13,000 clones, roughly 77% of them singletons; the top ten hold approximately 30%. Sample: CD4+ or CD8+ T cells sorted from blood, taken in a trial of the OX40 agonist ivuxolimab. The receptors here all came from an adult with an advanced solid tumor such as melanoma, head and neck, liver or kidney cancer. Each CDR3 is given without its conserved first and last residue. A D gene is named only where the DNA matches it firmly.

v_call	d_call	j_call	cdr3_aa
TRBV4-1	NA	TRBJ2-7	ASSLDGGPVYEQY
TRBV19	TRBD1	TRBJ1-5	ASRVLGRGQKIYSNQPQH
TRBV11-2	NA	TRBJ2-7	ASSLGPGAYEQY
TRBV2	NA	TRBJ2-3	ASSDDMELDTQY
TRBV6-1	NA	TRBJ1-3	ASSEGSTGNTIY
TRBV11-2	TRBD1	TRBJ1-5	ASSLGQGAQPQH
TRBV9	TRBD2	TRBJ2-2	ASGGGSTGELF
TRBV9	TRBD2	TRBJ2-1	ASSVGGLAGAGEQF
TRBV23-1	NA	TRBJ1-1	ASSARTGPEAF
TRBV4-1	NA	TRBJ1-4	ASSQDWGSSHEKLF
TRBV6-5	NA	TRBJ2-7	ASSYAGVDEQY
TRBV28	NA	TRBJ1-3	ASSLIGQLSGNTIY
TRBV9	NA	TRBJ2-3	ASSPGGDTDTQY
TRBV10-2	NA	TRBJ2-2	ASRSRDSSTGELF
TRBV5-5	TRBD1	TRBJ1-2	ASSYRDRYGYT
TRBV19	NA	TRBJ1-1	ASSDQGIAEAF
TRBV9	NA	TRBJ2-1	ASSVRGSVSSYNEQF
TRBV7-2	TRBD2	TRBJ2-3	ASSLGTSGTDTQY
TRBV19	TRBD1	TRBJ1-2	ASSLFDRVDYGYT
TRBV30	TRBD1	TRBJ1-4	ASGQGAGPKEKLF
TRBV10-2	TRBD2	TRBJ2-2	ASSVLAGPTGELF
TRBV9	NA	TRBJ1-1	ASSVGHLNTEAF
TRBV10-2	NA	TRBJ1-1	ASSESYQNTEAF
TRBV4-1	NA	TRBJ1-1	ASSQGMGTDNTEAF
TRBV5-1	TRBD2	TRBJ2-1	ASSLWAGAGNEQF
TRBV11-2	NA	TRBJ2-2	ASSLESGFYGELF
TRBV10-1	NA	TRBJ2-7	ASSPGRSYEQY
TRBV9	NA	TRBJ1-1	ASSVDSLNTEAF
TRBV15	TRBD1	TRBJ2-7	ATSKEGPGQGPYEQY
TRBV7-6	NA	TRBJ2-6	ASSEIFSGANVLT
TRBV7-2	TRBD2	TRBJ2-7	ASSFLPSGGYEQY
TRBV28	NA	TRBJ1-5	ASSPGARGNQPQH
TRBV7-9	NA	TRBJ2-7	ASSFSTSLYEQY
TRBV5-4	TRBD2	TRBJ2-1	ASSLATSVEQF
TRBV27	NA	TRBJ2-1	ASSHRWAGLNNEQF
TRBV13	NA	TRBJ2-3	ASSPREISTDTQY
TRBV2	TRBD1	TRBJ2-1	ASHHRQGSYNEQF
TRBV7-9	TRBD2	TRBJ2-7	ASTTSAGVNSYEQY
TRBV9	TRBD1	TRBJ2-3	ASSDQGDTDTQY
TRBV27	TRBD1	TRBJ2-3	ASRSAGGSDTQY
TRBV7-6	NA	TRBJ2-1	ASSKRGANEQF
TRBV4-2	TRBD1	TRBJ1-5	ASSQTQGADQPQH
TRBV2	NA	TRBJ2-7	ASGQRTYEQY
TRBV27	NA	TRBJ1-1	ASSLSFGYTEAF
TRBV28	TRBD1	TRBJ1-5	ASGDRAGNQPQH
TRBV29-1	TRBD2	TRBJ2-1	SVEGVLAGEVEQF
TRBV6-1	TRBD2	TRBJ2-2	ASSERAGGYTGELF
TRBV5-6	NA	TRBJ2-7	ASQGPQIGGPYEQY
TRBV6-6	TRBD1	TRBJ2-7	ASSYLGQGANYEQY
TRBV7-9	NA	TRBJ2-5	ASSLGERIQETQY
TRBV4-3	TRBD1	TRBJ2-7	ASSQDIGQGVEQY
TRBV9	NA	TRBJ1-2	ASSQTGGGYT